This TCR beta chain originates from a study of T cells in Graves' hyperthyroidism and ophthalmopathy. About the study: Upon initial diagnosis and before any treatment, peripheral blood was collected. Study-level points and caveats: Among clonotypes expanded in thyroid above 0.001, most were also found in blood.

Template material for amplifying TCR beta CDR3 regions consisted of RNA transcripts. An initial round of RT-PCR targeting the TCR CDR3 relied on the HTBI primer set. A single record per CDR3 protein comes from TCRdb applying MiXCR to the multiplex PCR reads. Found here are roughly 500,000 distinct CDR3 sequences, around 22% of them singletons; the top ten hold about 11%. The CDR3 extends over 11 amino acids. Trimming removed 3 bases at V and 8 bases at J, with 7 bases between. Germline V CDR1 and CDR2: LNHDA, SQIVND (reference sequence). This clonotype was counted at least ten times. Antigen specificity is unknown. Individuals with ophthalmopathy presented a Clinical Activity Score of at least 3, a NOSPECS grade of at least 4 and a duration under 3 months.

This chain joins TRBV19 and TRBJ1-2; D unclear. The sequence was collected from a woman younger than 45 with Graves' ophthalmopathy. The sequenced sample consisted of blood. The CDR3, as DNA: TGTGCCAGTAGTATTTATGCCGGCTACACCTTC. Residues: CASSIYAGYTF.